This entry lists 23 T cell receptor beta chains sequenced from one sample in a study of identical twins. TCRdb re-derived calls from the 5' RACE reads in MiXCR, one entry per CDR3 protein. Of under 300,000 distinct CDR3 sequences listed, over 11% were seen once; the top ten hold 8.8%. Source material: memory (CD45RO+) T cells sorted from blood. The receptors originated from a woman aged 18 to 35 in good health.

This clonotype was observed a handful of times. The rearrangement joins TRBV19 to TRBJ2-1, with 8 positions matching TRBD2. Germline V gene sequence: CDR1 LNHDA, CDR2 SQIVND (reference sequence). The CDR3 has 14 amino acids. Losses at the gene ends were 8 bases for V and 9 bases for J; bases not matched to a gene: 12. The CDR3 is CASSRLAGQGEQFF. In DNA form, the CDR3 reads TGTGCCAGTTCTCGTCTAGCGGGTCAGGGTGAGCAGTTCTTC.

The J gene is TRBJ2-7, the V gene TRBV7-2; 11 bases are a match to TRBD2. After removal of 4 bases from V and 2 bases from J, the junction contained 7 bases not matched to a gene. Germline CDR1 and CDR2: SGHTA and FQGNSA. CDR3 length: 16 residues. The CDR3, as DNA: TGTGCCAGCAGCTCCCCTAGACTAGCGGGGACCTACGAGCAGTACTTC. Translated, it gives CASSSPRLAGTYEQYF.

Many counts were recorded for this clonotype. The CDR3 loop reads CASNRTDTQYF. CDR3 DNA: TGTGCCAGCAATCGTACAGATACGCAGTATTTT. The chain recombines TRBV9 with TRBJ2-3; D remains ambiguous. V was clipped by 6 bases and J by 3 bases, with 5 bases between them. In germline, CDR1 is SGDLS, CDR2 YYNGEE. The CDR3 is 11 residues long. Filled out from reference TRBV9 and TRBJ2-3, the complete variable domain reads DSGVTQTPKHLITATGQRVTLRCSPRSGDLSVYWYQQSLDQGLQFLIQYYNGEERAKGNILERFSAQQFPDLHSELNLSSLELGDSALYFCASNRTDTQYFGPGTRLTVL.

The V call is TRBV7-2, the J call TRBJ2-1; D gene ambiguous. Germline V lookup: CDR1 SGHTA, CDR2 FQGNSA. V lost 5 bases and J 6 bases, leaving 11 bases between the germline ends. The CDR3 has 13 residues. CDR3 sequence reads: CASSTASSNEQFF. CDR3 sequence (DNA): TGTGCCAGCAGCACGGCTAGTTCCAATGAGCAGTTCTTC.

This sequence joins TRBV6-1 and TRBJ2-1, with 12 bases matching TRBD2. V shed 6 bases, J shed 9 bases, and the junction held 18 bases outside the gene matches. Looked up from germline, CDR1 is MNHNS and CDR2 is SASEGT. This CDR3 is 18 amino acids long. The CDR3 DNA reads as TGTGCCAGCAGCCCAAGGGTCAGACTAGCGGGAGAGGAAACTGAGCAGTTCTTC. It specifies CASSPRVRLAGEETEQFF.

In this sample, this clonotype turned up a few times. This sequence joins TRBV10-3 and TRBJ2-2; a weak D match, TRBD2 (5 bases). CDR3 length: 15 amino acids. Germline CDR1 reads ENHRY; CDR2 reads SYGVKD. Between the trimmed V and J ends, which lost 9 bases and 1 base, there was a span of 15 bases. This CDR3 is CAMSRGLENTGELFF. CDR3 DNA sequence: TGTGCCATGTCTCGGGGTTTGGAGAACACCGGGGAGCTGTTTTTT.

This clonotype was counted a few times. The chain recombines TRBV2 with TRBJ2-7; TRBD1 is a possible D gene (6 bases). CDR3 length equals 12 residues. In germline, CDR1 is SNHLY, CDR2 FYNNEI. With 6 bases removed from V and 5 bases from J, the gap between germline ends came to 11 bases. The CDR3 loop reads CASRPQGNEQYF. The DNA for the CDR3 is TGTGCCAGCAGACCACAGGGCAACGAGCAGTACTTC.

This chain's CDR3 is CASIPNMGITDTQYF. In nucleotides, the CDR3 is TGTGCCAGCATCCCCAATATGGGTATCACAGATACGCAGTATTTT. This chain connects TRBV7-2 to TRBJ2-3; D is undetermined. Trimming removed 7 bases from V and 2 bases from J, with 16 bases in between. This CDR3 region has 15 residues. The germline V gene encodes CDR1 SGHTA and CDR2 FQGNSA.

The CDR3 region has the DNA TGTGCCAGCGGGTTTCCGGAGAAGAACACTGAAGCTTTCTTT. Amino acids: CASGFPEKNTEAFF. The rearrangement uses TRBV12-3 or TRBV12-4 and TRBJ1-1; unclear D gene. Trimming removed 8 bases from V and 1 base from J, with 14 bases in between. This CDR3 has 14 amino acids.

This clonotype was counted a few times. The chain employs TRBV7-2 and TRBJ1-1; D might be TRBD1 (5 bases). V gave up 1 base and J gave up 4 bases, with 13 bases separating them. CDR1 SGHTA and CDR2 FQGNSA come from the germline V gene. The CDR3 runs 15 residues. CDR3 nucleotide sequence: TGTGCCAGCAGCTTAGGTTTGAGGGGAGGCACTGAAGCTTTCTTT. It translates to CASSLGLRGGTEAFF.

This clonotype has more than one count but fewer than ten. Here the CDR3 reads CASSLWASGFQTHNEQFF. The CDR3 DNA is TGTGCCAGCAGTTTATGGGCTAGCGGGTTCCAGACCCACAATGAGCAGTTCTTC. V gene TRBV12-3 or TRBV12-4 combines with J gene TRBJ2-1, with 8 nucleotides matching TRBD2. The CDR3 has 18 residues. V was pared by 2 bases and J by 5 bases, with 14 bases of the junction left unmatched.

This clonotype appeared a few times. The genes are TRBV5-1 and TRBJ2-3; TRBD1 is a possible D gene (6 bases). The V gene's germline CDR1 is SGHRS and CDR2 YFSETQ. The CDR3 length is 16 residues. Trimming took 0 bases from V and 4 from J, leaving 15 bases between them. The CDR3 sequence: CASSLDVGAGADTQYF. As DNA, the CDR3 is TGCGCCAGCAGCTTGGATGTGGGGGCAGGGGCAGATACGCAGTATTTT.

This clonotype turned up a few times. This chain links TRBV20-1 with TRBJ2-1; D possibly uses TRBD1 or TRBD2 (5 bases each). With 5 bases removed from V and 0 bases from J, the gap between germline ends came to 14 bases. CDR3 length: 15 amino acids. In germline, CDR1 is DFQATT, CDR2 SNEGSKA (reference sequence). CDR3 protein: CSASNPGTSYNEQFF. The DNA for the CDR3 is TGCAGTGCTTCCAATCCGGGGACCTCCTACAATGAGCAGTTCTTC.

The V gene is TRBV6-6, the J gene TRBJ2-7; D may match TRBD1 or TRBD2 (5 bases each). CDR1 is MNHNY, CDR2 SVGAGI, per germline (reference sequence). V lost 8 bases and J lost 6, with 17 bases in between. The CDR3 has 13 residues. The CDR3 DNA sequence: TGTGCCAGCGGGGGAGATGTCCTCTCCGAGCAGTACTTC. This sequence encodes CASGGDVLSEQYF.

This clonotype was seen more than once but under ten times. The chain employs TRBV28 and TRBJ2-7; D gene ambiguous. The ends were cut back, 3 bases at V and 5 bases at J, with 11 bases in the middle. The germline CDR1 and CDR2 sequences are MDHEN and SYDVKM. The CDR3 is 13 amino acids. The CDR3 spells CASSLNPGNEQYF. The CDR3 DNA reads TGTGCCAGCAGTTTGAATCCAGGCAACGAGCAGTACTTC.

The chain couples TRBV7-9 to TRBJ1-3; no firm D call. CDR3 size: 11 residues. CDR1 and CDR2 from the germline V gene are SEHNR and FQNEAQ (reference sequence). CDR3 DNA: TGTGCTAGCCTCGCTGGAAACACCATATATTTT. It codes for CASLAGNTIYF.

V is TRBV11-3 and J is TRBJ2-1; TRBD2 might be the D (6 bases). V lost 5 bases and J 1 base, leaving 15 bases between the germline ends. Germline loops: CDR1 SGHNT, CDR2 YENEEA. The CDR3 has 16 amino acids. CDR3 in amino acids: CASSAVGAGSYNEQFF. The DNA for the CDR3 is TGTGCCAGCAGCGCCGTTGGGGCGGGATCCTACAATGAGCAGTTCTTC.

This clonotype has a handful of counts. This chain uses TRBV5-5 with TRBJ1-5; D unclear. The CDR3 is 13 residues long. CDR1 and CDR2 (germline): SGHKS, YYEKEE (reference sequence). V lost 3 bases, J lost 4 bases, and 8 bases lay in between. The CDR3, as DNA: TGTGCCAGCAGCTCCTGGTCGAATCAGCCCCAGCATTTT. Translation gives CASSSWSNQPQHF.

V gene TRBV7-9 combines with J gene TRBJ1-1, with D perhaps matching TRBD1 (5 bases). There are 14 residues in the CDR3. Germline CDR1 SEHNR, CDR2 FQNEAQ (reference sequence). Deletions cut 3 bases from V and 1 base from J, with 9 bases between. In DNA, the CDR3 is TGTGCCAGCAGCTTCCTTGGACAGAACACTGAAGCTTTCTTT. Encoded protein: CASSFLGQNTEAFF.

The table lists this clonotype with a few counts. This chain joins TRBV9 and TRBJ2-5; 10 positions match TRBD2. Germline V lookup: CDR1 SGDLS, CDR2 YYNGEE. The trim removed 4 bases at V and 5 bases at J, leaving 5 bases unmatched. This CDR3 is 14 amino acids long. CDR3 nucleotides: TGTGCCAGCAGCTCGTCTAGCGGGGGTGAGACCCAGTACTTC. This codes for CASSSSSGGETQYF.

This chain connects TRBV3-1 to TRBJ2-2, with D perhaps TRBD1 or TRBD2 (5 bases each). The CDR3 runs to 15 residues. Germline V gives CDR1 LGHDT, CDR2 YNNKEL (reference sequence). V was trimmed by 5 bases and J by 5 bases, leaving 15 bases between them. The CDR3 DNA reads as TGTGCCAGCAGCAGGGGAGAGGGCAAGACCGGGGAGCTGTTTTTT. This gives the protein CASSRGEGKTGELFF.

This chain uses TRBV4-2 with TRBJ2-7; D ambiguous. In germline, CDR1 is LGHNA, CDR2 YNFKEQ. This CDR3 region has 14 residues. V gave up 2 bases and J gave up 1 base, with 9 bases separating them. The CDR3 DNA reads as TGTGCCAGCAGCCAACGCGACGGTTCCTACGAGCAGTACTTC. Its translation: CASSQRDGSYEQYF.

CDR3: CASSLGGSMTNEQFF. CDR3 in DNA: TGTGCCAGCAGCTTAGGAGGTTCAATGACTAATGAGCAGTTCTTC. V usage is TRBV7-3 and J usage is TRBJ2-1, with a weak D call TRBD2 (5 bases). The CDR3 has 15 amino acids. Germline CDR1 SGHTA, CDR2 FQGTGA. V lost 2 bases and J 7 bases, leaving 15 bases between the germline ends.